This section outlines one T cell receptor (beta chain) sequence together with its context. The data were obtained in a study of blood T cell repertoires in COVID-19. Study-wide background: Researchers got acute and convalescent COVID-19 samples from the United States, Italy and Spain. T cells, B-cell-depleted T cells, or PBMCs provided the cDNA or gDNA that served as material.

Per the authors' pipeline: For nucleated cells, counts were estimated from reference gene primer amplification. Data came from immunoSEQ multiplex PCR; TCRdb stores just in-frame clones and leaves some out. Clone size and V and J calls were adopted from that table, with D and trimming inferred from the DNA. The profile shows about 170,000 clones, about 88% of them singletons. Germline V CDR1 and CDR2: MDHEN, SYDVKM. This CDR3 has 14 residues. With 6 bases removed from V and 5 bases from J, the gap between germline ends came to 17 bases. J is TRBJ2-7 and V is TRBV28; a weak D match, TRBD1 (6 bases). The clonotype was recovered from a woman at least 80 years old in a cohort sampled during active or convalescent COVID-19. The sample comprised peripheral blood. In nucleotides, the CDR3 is TGTGCCAGCAGAGATACAGGGTCAGGCCACGAGCAGTACTTC. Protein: CASRDTGSGHEQYF.